This is a list of T cell receptor beta chains from one sample in a study of response to subunit inactivated influenza vaccine. In TCRdb, the RT-PCR reads were re-called with MiXCR into one record per CDR3 protein. The repertoire has roughly 550,000 distinct CDR3 sequences, less than 25% of them found once; the top ten carry 2.8%. This sample also belongs to another study, concerning T cells expressing NK-cell markers.

The specimen comprised CD4+ T cells sorted from PBMCs, sampled approximately 12 days after vaccination. The receptors stem from a man aged 45-60 years who received an inactivated influenza vaccine. CDR3s include the opening cysteine and the closing phenylalanine or tryptophan. The order of the fields is V gene, J gene, D gene, clone size, CDR3 DNA, CDR3 protein. A D gene is named only where the DNA matches it firmly. Where a row states a size, it is once, few, many or the class of an expanded clone; other rows omit it.

V: TRBV28; J: TRBJ2-1; D: NA; size: NA; DNA: TGTGCCAGCAGTACCAGGCCGGGTCAGGGTGCCCACAATGAGCAGTTCTTC; CDR3: CASSTRPGQGAHNEQFF
V: TRBV6-2/TRBV6-3; J: TRBJ1-5; D: TRBD1; size: NA; DNA: TGTGCCAGCAGAACAGGGACAGCTCAGCCCCAGCATTTT; CDR3: CASRTGTAQPQHF
V: TRBV7-3; J: TRBJ2-3; D: TRBD2; size: NA; DNA: TGTGCCACCAGCTTAAGGGGGCTAGCGGGAGGAACAGATACGCAGTATTTT; CDR3: CATSLRGLAGGTDTQYF
V: TRBV3-1; J: TRBJ1-6; D: NA; size: NA; DNA: TGTGCCAGCAGTCGCCAGCGTGGAAACTCACCCCTCCACTTT; CDR3: CASSRQRGNSPLHF
V: TRBV7-6; J: TRBJ2-5; D: NA; size: NA; DNA: TGTGCCAGCATCTCCGGGGTCTCTACAGGGACCCAGTACTTC; CDR3: CASISGVSTGTQYF
V: TRBV5-4; J: TRBJ2-2; D: NA; size: NA; DNA: TGTGCCAGCAGCTTGGTGACGAGGGGGACCGGGGAGCTGTTTTTT; CDR3: CASSLVTRGTGELFF
V: TRBV29-1; J: TRBJ2-3; D: TRBD2; size: NA; DNA: TGCAGCGTATCCGGGAGGGCCTACGCAGATACGCAGTATTTT; CDR3: CSVSGRAYADTQYF
V: TRBV28; J: TRBJ2-7; D: NA; size: NA; DNA: TGTGCCAGCAGCCGAAGGACGGTTAGCTCCTACGAGCAGTACTTC; CDR3: CASSRRTVSSYEQYF
V: TRBV5-5; J: TRBJ1-6; D: TRBD1; size: few; DNA: TGTGCCAGCAGCTTGGGGCCGGCAGGGGGGCCCCTCCACTTT; CDR3: CASSLGPAGGPLHF
V: TRBV11-2; J: TRBJ2-7; D: TRBD1; size: many; DNA: TGTGCCAGCAGCTTAGGGGACAGGGGAGGCGAGCAGTACTTC; CDR3: CASSLGDRGGEQYF
V: TRBV18; J: TRBJ1-1; D: NA; size: few; DNA: TGTGCCAGCAGCCCAGGAGGGAACACTGAAGCTTTCTTT; CDR3: CASSPGGNTEAFF
V: TRBV6-2/TRBV6-3; J: TRBJ2-1; D: TRBD1; size: NA; DNA: TGTGCCAGCAGTAGGGACAGGGTGGAGCAGTTCTTC; CDR3: CASSRDRVEQFF
V: TRBV7-2; J: TRBJ2-1; D: NA; size: few; DNA: TGTGCCAGCAGCCGCAGGGATTTCTACAATGAGCAGTTCTTC; CDR3: CASSRRDFYNEQFF
V: TRBV7-9; J: TRBJ2-6; D: NA; size: NA; DNA: TGTGCCGCGCCTGGGGCCAACGTCCTGACTTTC; CDR3: CAAPGANVLTF